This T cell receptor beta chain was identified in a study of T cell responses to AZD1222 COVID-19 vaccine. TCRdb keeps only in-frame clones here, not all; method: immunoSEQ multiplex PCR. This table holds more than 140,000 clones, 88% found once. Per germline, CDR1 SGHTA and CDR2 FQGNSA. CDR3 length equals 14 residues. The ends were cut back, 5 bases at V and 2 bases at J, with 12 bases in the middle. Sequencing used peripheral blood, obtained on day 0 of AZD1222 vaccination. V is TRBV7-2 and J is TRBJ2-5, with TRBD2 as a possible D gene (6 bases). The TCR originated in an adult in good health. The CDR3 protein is CASSREVVQETQYF. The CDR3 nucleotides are TGTGCCAGCAGCAGGGAGGTGGTACAAGAGACCCAGTACTTC.